This entry concerns a single TCR beta chain. Its antigen is currently unknown. The sample belongs to a study of T cell responses to AZD1222 COVID-19 vaccine. Assay: immunoSEQ multiplex PCR; the TCRdb copy retains only in-frame clones and omits some. The table shows roughly 100,000 clones, with approximately 86% occurring only once. CDR3 length equals 15 residues. Germline V CDR1 and CDR2: SQVTM, ANQGSEA. The ends lost 7 bases at V and 9 bases at J; junction bases unmatched: 18. Whole-study results and caveats: Donor demographics were predominantly white British with a female majority; clonal diversity may be underestimated.

The sequenced sample was peripheral blood, obtained on day 0 of AZD1222 vaccination. V is TRBV29-1 and J is TRBJ2-1, with 7 bases lining up with TRBD1. The receptor comes from an adult in good health. CDR3 DNA sequence: TGCAGCGGCCTACAGGGGAAGGGAGTCGGGGCTGAGCAGTTCTTC. It encodes CSGLQGKGVGAEQFF.